This TCR beta chain was found in a study of type 1 regulatory T cells. Germline V gives CDR1 MNHEY, CDR2 SMNVEV (reference sequence). With V trimmed by 7 bases and J by 3 bases, 7 bases remained unmatched. This CDR3 has 14 amino acids. A word on this clonotype: Its specificity is unknown.

Findings and limits, study-wide: Compared with non-type 1 regulatory T cells, type 1 regulatory T cells showed a more restricted TCR repertoire.

TCRdb analysed the reads with MiXCR anew, one entry per CDR3 protein. The table includes roughly 40,000 distinct CDR3 sequences, less than 15% detected once. The chain joins TRBV27 to TRBJ2-7, with 9 bases that match TRBD2. The sequenced sample consisted of cultured non-Tr1 T cells, either the whole culture or a sorted T cell fraction (not recorded which). The clonotype was recovered from a human donor in good health. CDR3 in DNA: TGTGCCAGCACCCCGACTAGCGGATTCTACGAGCAGTACTTC. The encoded protein is CASTPTSGFYEQYF.